The rows below give T cell receptor beta chains drawn from one sample of a study of blood T cell repertoires in COVID-19. Using immunoSEQ multiplex PCR, the repertoire was profiled, and TCRdb retains in-frame clones only, with some absent. The sample has around 450,000 clones, roughly nine tenths seen once. The source material was PBMCs or T cells enriched from blood (not recorded which). The receptors were gathered from a woman aged 18 to 35 who had recovered from COVID-19. CDR3s include the opening cysteine and the closing phenylalanine or tryptophan. Fields, in order: V gene, J gene, CDR3 protein.

V: TRBV19; J: TRBJ2-7; CDR3: CASSMSGNPYEQYF
V: TRBV6-6; J: TRBJ2-1; CDR3: CASSLSGTGVYNEQFF
V: TRBV9; J: TRBJ1-2; CDR3: CASRRTGDTNYGYTF
V: TRBV6-5; J: TRBJ2-7; CDR3: CASTDLRVQYF
V: TRBV30; J: TRBJ1-1; CDR3: CAWSVGQGMNTEAFF
V: TRBV5-1; J: TRBJ2-1; CDR3: CASSLDGTSGVNEQFF
V: TRBV5-4; J: TRBJ2-3; CDR3: CASSLGDTRLADTQYF
V: TRBV5-1; J: TRBJ1-2; CDR3: CASKEGRVGYTF
V: TRBV7-2; J: TRBJ2-5; CDR3: CASSRQQGTEETQYF
V: TRBV5-5; J: TRBJ2-1; CDR3: CASSLGQFLYNEQFF
V: TRBV2; J: TRBJ2-5; CDR3: CASSAPGGQETQYF
V: TRBV7-2; J: TRBJ2-7; CDR3: CASSRLAGSQQYF
V: TRBV19; J: TRBJ2-6; CDR3: CASGLTGGFGANVLTF
V: TRBV6-5; J: TRBJ2-7; CDR3: CASLAGSAYEQYF
V: TRBV7-9; J: TRBJ2-1; CDR3: CASSYRLAGVVEQFF
V: TRBV28; J: TRBJ1-4; CDR3: CASSFQRGTNEKLFF
V: TRBV7-8; J: TRBJ1-5; CDR3: CASSYGNREGQPQHF
V: TRBV10-3; J: TRBJ1-1; CDR3: CAIKAGPDTEAFF
V: TRBV19; J: TRBJ2-6; CDR3: CASSMDGGSGANVLTF
V: TRBV9; J: TRBJ2-7; CDR3: CASSLTRGLRGDRKSYEQYF
V: TRBV19; J: TRBJ2-5; CDR3: CASSIVAGAPPETQYF
V: TRBV6-5; J: TRBJ1-2; CDR3: CASSQGIYGYTF
V: TRBV2; J: TRBJ1-1; CDR3: CARRGERGAEGDTEAFF
V: TRBV21-1; J: TRBJ1-6; CDR3: CASSNNPTGQGGSPLHF
V: TRBV12-3/TRBV12-4; J: TRBJ2-5; CDR3: CASSTQGTQYF
V: TRBV28; J: TRBJ1-4; CDR3: CASTPGDSIATNEKLFF
V: TRBV4-2; J: TRBJ1-1; CDR3: CASSQDYGQGIMNTEAFF
V: TRBV10-3; J: TRBJ2-1; CDR3: CAISESRGGGPLSTSNEQFF
V: TRBV19; J: TRBJ1-6; CDR3: CASSARTGGLSSPLHF